This is a list of T cell receptor beta chains from one sample in a study of early T cells in non-severe SARS-CoV-2 infection. In TCRdb, the 5' RACE reads were re-called with MiXCR into one record per CDR3 protein. Among about 52,000 distinct CDR3 sequences listed, 6.2% were seen once. The sequencing input was whole blood. Source of these receptors: an adult who was a healthcare worker with PCR-confirmed SARS-CoV-2 infection or an uninfected control (not recorded which). The CDR3 runs from the conserved cysteine through the conserved F or W. D genes are given only for firm matches. Part of the rows lack a size; the others show once, few, many or a class for expanded clones.

- | few | 13 | TRBJ2-7 | TRBV28 | TGTGCCAGCAGTCTACCCAGGCCTAAAGAGCAGTACTTC | CASSLPRPKEQYF
- | many | 11 | TRBJ2-3 | TRBV20-1 | TGCAGTGCCAACAGGAGGGGTACGCAGTATTTT | CSANRRGTQYF
- | many | 13 | TRBJ2-2 | TRBV19 | TGTGCCAGTAGTGGGGTGGTAACCGGGGAGCTGTTTTTT | CASSGVVTGELFF
- | - | 17 | TRBJ2-7 | TRBV21-1 | TGTGCCAGCAGCAATTTCCGTGAGACTCTGAGTTCCTACGAGCAGAACTTC | CASSNFRETLSSYEQNF
- | - | 13 | TRBJ2-5 | TRBV29-1 | TGCAGCGTTGCCAGGGCAAGGGGGGAGACCCAGTACTTC | CSVARARGETQYF
- | many | 14 | TRBJ1-2 | TRBV19 | TGTGCCAGTAGTATGACTAACCGGGACTATGGCTACACCTTC | CASSMTNRDYGYTF
- | many | 16 | TRBJ2-3 | TRBV9 | TGTGCCAGCAGCGTATCCCCTACCCCCAGCACAGATACGCAGTATTTT | CASSVSPTPSTDTQYF
- | few | 14 | TRBJ2-7 | TRBV19 | TGTGCCAGTAGTATAGGTGGCAGTCCCTACGAGCAGTACTTC | CASSIGGSPYEQYF
- | many | 15 | TRBJ2-7 | TRBV19 | TGTGCCAGTACCACGGCGACAGGTAGCTCCTACGAGCAGTACTTC | CASTTATGSSYEQYF
TRBD1 | many | 13 | TRBJ2-3 | TRBV27 | TGTGCCAGTTGGACAGGGGTCACAGATACGCAGTATTTT | CASWTGVTDTQYF
- | many | 13 | TRBJ2-1 | TRBV27 | TGTGCCAGCAGTTCACACGAGGGTAATGAGCAGTTCTTC | CASSSHEGNEQFF
- | many | 12 | TRBJ1-3 | TRBV28 | TGTGCCAGCAGCTCCGGGGGAAGTGCCATATATTTT | CASSSGGSAIYF
- | - | 12 | TRBJ1-4 | TRBV5-1 | TGCGCCAGCAGCTACCTAGGCGAAAAACTGTTTTTT | CASSYLGEKLFF
TRBD2 | many | 19 | TRBJ2-2 | TRBV7-9 | TGTGCCAGCAGCCCCAGACTAGCGGGGGGCACTTCGAACACCGGGGAGCTGTTTTTT | CASSPRLAGGTSNTGELFF
TRBD1 | few | 14 | TRBJ1-5 | TRBV10-2 | TGCGCCAGCAGTGTCGCAGGGGGTAATCAGCCCCAGCATTTT | CASSVAGGNQPQHF
- | - | 15 | TRBJ1-5 | TRBV5-6 | TGTGCCAGCAGCTTGAGGGGAGAGGGCAATCAGCCCCAGCATTTT | CASSLRGEGNQPQHF
TRBD1 | many | 13 | TRBJ1-1 | TRBV30 | TGTGCCTGGACTACCGGGACAGGAGGCGAAGCTTTCTTT | CAWTTGTGGEAFF
- | many | 15 | TRBJ1-5 | TRBV21-1 | TGTGCCAGCAGCAAAGACGGGAAGGGGCATCAGCCCCAGCATTTT | CASSKDGKGHQPQHF
- | many | 14 | TRBJ2-1 | TRBV7-9 | TGTGCCAGTTACCTTAGCAGTCGCGGACAAGAGCAGTTCTTC | CASYLSSRGQEQFF
- | few | 14 | TRBJ2-3 | TRBV5-4 | TGTGCCAGCAGCTTCCGGAGTAGCACAGATACGCAGTATTTT | CASSFRSSTDTQYF
- | few | 16 | TRBJ2-3 | TRBV7-9 | TGTGCCAGCAGCTTAAGCCGGACTGCTAGCACAGATACGCAGTATTTT | CASSLSRTASTDTQYF
- | - | 15 | TRBJ2-7 | TRBV5-4 | TGTGCCAGCAGCCTCCCTCGGGGCAGCACCTACGAGCAGTACTTC | CASSLPRGSTYEQYF
TRBD2 | many | 14 | TRBJ2-3 | TRBV20-1 | TGCAGTGCTCCTCTAGCGGGGGTACGGGATACGCAGTATTTT | CSAPLAGVRDTQYF
- | - | 14 | TRBJ2-3 | TRBV20-1 | TGCAGTGCTAGATGGCACCGATCCACAGATACGCAGTATTTT | CSARWHRSTDTQYF
TRBD2 | many | 17 | TRBJ2-1 | TRBV6-2/TRBV6-3 | TGTGCCAGCAGCTCCCCTCGACTAGCGGGGCAACTTAATGAGCAGTTCTTC | CASSSPRLAGQLNEQFF
TRBD1 | few | 15 | TRBJ1-5 | TRBV6-2/TRBV6-3 | TGTGCCAGCACCGGGAATATAGGGACAGTTCAGCCCCAGCATTTT | CASTGNIGTVQPQHF
- | many | 15 | TRBJ1-5 | TRBV20-1 | TGCAGTGCCCCACGGGGGCAAGGGGGGAATCAGCCCCAGCATTTT | CSAPRGQGGNQPQHF
TRBD1 | - | 15 | TRBJ2-7 | TRBV19 | TGTGCCAGTAGGGACGGACAGGGGGGCGTCTACGAGCAGTACTTC | CASRDGQGGVYEQYF
- | - | 13 | TRBJ2-7 | TRBV13 | TGTGCCAGCAGCTTAGCCCCCAGAGGGGAGCAGTACTTC | CASSLAPRGEQYF
TRBD2 | many | 14 | TRBJ2-1 | TRBV29-1 | TGCAGCGTGGACTCGTCGGGGGGGCGAAATGAGCAGTTCTTC | CSVDSSGGRNEQFF
- | - | 15 | TRBJ2-7 | TRBV6-5 | TGTGCCAGCAGTTACCGCGCGGGTAGGACCTACGAGCAGTACTTC | CASSYRAGRTYEQYF
TRBD1 | many | 17 | TRBJ1-3 | TRBV4-1 | TGCGCCAGCAGCCAAGAATCTTCCGGGACAGCTAGAAACACCATATATTTT | CASSQESSGTARNTIYF
- | few | 15 | TRBJ2-2 | TRBV13 | TGTGCCAGCAGCTCACCGGGACTTTACACCGGGGAGCTGTTTTTT | CASSSPGLYTGELFF
- | many | 13 | TRBJ2-3 | TRBV12-3/TRBV12-4 | TGTGCCAGCAGTCGCGCAGGGTCAGATACGCAGTATTTT | CASSRAGSDTQYF
- | many | 13 | TRBJ1-2 | TRBV30 | TGTGCCTGGTCTTCCTCGCAGGGTTATGGCTACACCTTC | CAWSSSQGYGYTF
- | many | 13 | TRBJ2-3 | TRBV7-2 | TGTGCCAGCAGCTTAACGTACACAGATACGCAGTATTTT | CASSLTYTDTQYF
TRBD1 | - | 15 | TRBJ2-1 | TRBV24-1 | TGTGCCACCAGTGACGCGACAGGGTTAGGGAATGAGCAGTTCTTC | CATSDATGLGNEQFF
- | few | 14 | TRBJ1-4 | TRBV5-1 | TGCGCCAGCAGCTTAAGGGGAGCTAATGAAAAACTGTTTTTT | CASSLRGANEKLFF
- | many | 15 | TRBJ2-2 | TRBV11-2 | TGTGCCAGCAGGATGGGACGGAAGTTCACCGGGGAGCTGTTTTTT | CASRMGRKFTGELFF
TRBD1 | many | 15 | TRBJ1-2 | TRBV4-3 | TGCGCCAGCAGCCAAAACAGGGGACCCTCCTATGGCTACACCTTC | CASSQNRGPSYGYTF
TRBD2 | few | 16 | TRBJ2-5 | TRBV7-7 | TGTGCTAGCAGTCTCCAGACTAGCGGGGGATCGGAGACCCAGTACTTC | CASSLQTSGGSETQYF
TRBD2 | many | 15 | TRBJ2-1 | TRBV28 | TGTGCCAGCAGGTCCGGGGGACTAGCGTTCTATGAGCAGTTCTTC | CASRSGGLAFYEQFF
- | many | 14 | TRBJ1-6 | TRBV27 | TGTGCCAGCAGTTTATTAGCGGAGAATTCACCCCTCCACTTT | CASSLLAENSPLHF
TRBD1 | many | 16 | TRBJ1-1 | TRBV12-3/TRBV12-4 | TGTGCCAGCAGTTTCAGGACAGGGGGCATCTGGACTGAAGCTTTCTTT | CASSFRTGGIWTEAFF
- | few | 13 | TRBJ1-5 | TRBV2 | TGTGCCAGCACCCTCCTAGGAGGAGAGCCCCAGCATTTT | CASTLLGGEPQHF
- | many | 18 | TRBJ2-1 | TRBV28 | TGTGCCAGCAGTTTATCATCGGGGGCCCTGAGCTCCTACAATGAGCAGTTCTTC | CASSLSSGALSSYNEQFF
- | many | 15 | TRBJ1-1 | TRBV5-1 | TGCGCCAGCAGCTTGGGTAACGTAATGAACACTGAAGCTTTCTTT | CASSLGNVMNTEAFF
TRBD1 | many | 13 | TRBJ1-1 | TRBV20-1 | TGCAGTGCTAGAAAGGGACAGGGGTCAGAAGCTTTCTTT | CSARKGQGSEAFF
- | - | 14 | TRBJ1-1 | TRBV30 | TGTGCCTGGAGTGTGCGCAGGGCGAACACTGAAGCTTTCTTT | CAWSVRRANTEAFF
TRBD2 | many | 14 | TRBJ2-7 | TRBV12-3/TRBV12-4 | TGTGCCAGCCGACTAGCGGGCGGAACCTACGAGCAGTACTTC | CASRLAGGTYEQYF